Below, one TCR beta chain is given with its context. The target antigen is unknown. The data stem from a study of cytomegalovirus exposure and HLA in healthy donors. Looking at the study overall: Both the approximately 120 validation repertoires and the 600 to 700 first-cohort repertoires used the same platform, as reported by a later analysis. Study-level points and caveats: According to a subsequent analysis, TCR clusters from the first cohort were inclined to appear together in the roughly 110 validation repertoires. Reported results showed that the classifier diagnosed cytomegalovirus status with high specificity and sensitivity.

V gave up 5 bases and J gave up 5 bases, with 15 bases separating them. The CDR3 consists of 14 residues. Germline V gives CDR1 SGHVS, CDR2 FQNEAQ. The donors were members of the validation cohort, which comprised more than 90 subjects and was separate from the first cohort of fewer than 700 subjects. The repertoire was sequenced with immunoSEQ multiplex PCR; TCRdb's copy has only in-frame clones and lacks some. This sample carries some 140,000 clones, about 86% of them seen once, and the ten largest clones take about a fifth. Source material: PBMCs. The chain is built from TRBV7-8 and TRBJ1-1; weak D call: TRBD1 (6 bases). This TCR was sampled from a young man in good health and CMV-seropositive. In nucleotides, the CDR3 is TGTGCCAGCAGCCCAAGGACAGCCAAAACTGAAGCTTTCTTT. Translating gives CASSPRTAKTEAFF.